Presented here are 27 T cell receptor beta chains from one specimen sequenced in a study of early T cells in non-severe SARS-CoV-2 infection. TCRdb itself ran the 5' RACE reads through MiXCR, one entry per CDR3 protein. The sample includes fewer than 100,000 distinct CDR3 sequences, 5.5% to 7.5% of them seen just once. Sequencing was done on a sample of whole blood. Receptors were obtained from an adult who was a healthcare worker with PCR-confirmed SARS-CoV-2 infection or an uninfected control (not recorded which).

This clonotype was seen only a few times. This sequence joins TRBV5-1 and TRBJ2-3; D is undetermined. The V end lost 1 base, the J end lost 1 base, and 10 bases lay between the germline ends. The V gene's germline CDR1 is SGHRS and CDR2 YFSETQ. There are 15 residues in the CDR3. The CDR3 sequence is CASSLRDGGTDTQYF. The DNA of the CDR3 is TGCGCCAGCAGCTTGCGAGACGGAGGCACAGATACGCAGTATTTT. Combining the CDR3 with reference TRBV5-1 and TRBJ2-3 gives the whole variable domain KAGVTQTPRYLIKTRGQQVTLSCSPISGHRSVSWYQQTPGQGLQFLFEYFSETQRNKGNFPGRFSGRQFSNSRSEMNVSTLELGDSALYLCASSLRDGGTDTQYFGPGTRLTVL.

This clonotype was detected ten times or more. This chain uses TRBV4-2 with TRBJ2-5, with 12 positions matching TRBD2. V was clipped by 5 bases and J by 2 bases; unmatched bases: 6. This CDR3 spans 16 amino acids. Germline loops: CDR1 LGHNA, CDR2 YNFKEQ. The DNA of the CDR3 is TGTGCCAGCAGCTTCTCCGGGACTAGCGGGCAAGAGACCCAGTACTTC. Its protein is CASSFSGTSGQETQYF.

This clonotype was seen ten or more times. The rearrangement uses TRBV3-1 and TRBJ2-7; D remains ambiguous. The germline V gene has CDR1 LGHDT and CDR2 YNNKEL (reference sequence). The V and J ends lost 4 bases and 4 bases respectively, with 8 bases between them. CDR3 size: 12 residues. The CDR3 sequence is CASSPLGYEQYF. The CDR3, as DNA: TGTGCCAGCAGCCCCCTGGGGTACGAGCAGTACTTC.

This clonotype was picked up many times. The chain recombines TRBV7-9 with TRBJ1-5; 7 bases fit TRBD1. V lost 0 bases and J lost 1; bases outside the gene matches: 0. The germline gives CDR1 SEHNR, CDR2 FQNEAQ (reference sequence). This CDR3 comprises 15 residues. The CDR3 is CASSLAGGSNQPQHF. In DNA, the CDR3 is TGTGCCAGCAGCTTAGCAGGGGGCAGCAATCAGCCCCAGCATTTT. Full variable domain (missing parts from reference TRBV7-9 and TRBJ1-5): DTGVSQNPRHKITKRGQNVTFRCDPISEHNRLYWYRQTLGQGPEFLTYFQNEAQLEKSRLLSDRFSAERPKGSFSTLEIQRTEQGDSAMYLCASSLAGGSNQPQHFGDGTRLSIL.

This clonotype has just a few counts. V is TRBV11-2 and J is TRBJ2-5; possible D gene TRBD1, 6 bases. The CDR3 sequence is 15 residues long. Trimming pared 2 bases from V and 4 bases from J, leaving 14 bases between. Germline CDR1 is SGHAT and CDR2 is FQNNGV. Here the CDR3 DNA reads TGTGCCAGCAGCTTACCCTCGACAGGTCCAGAGACCCAGTACTTC. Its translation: CASSLPSTGPETQYF.

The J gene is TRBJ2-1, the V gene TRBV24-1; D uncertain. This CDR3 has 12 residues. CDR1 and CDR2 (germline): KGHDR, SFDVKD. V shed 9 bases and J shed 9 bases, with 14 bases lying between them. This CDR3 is CATGSSLGEQFF. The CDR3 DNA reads TGTGCCACCGGAAGCTCCTTAGGTGAGCAGTTCTTC.

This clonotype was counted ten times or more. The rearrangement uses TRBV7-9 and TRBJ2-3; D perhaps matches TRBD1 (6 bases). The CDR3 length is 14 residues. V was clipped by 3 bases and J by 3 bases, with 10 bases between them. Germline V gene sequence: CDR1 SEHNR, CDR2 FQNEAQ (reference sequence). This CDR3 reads CASSLAGETDTQYF. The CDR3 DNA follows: TGTGCCAGCAGCTTGGCAGGGGAGACAGATACGCAGTATTTT.

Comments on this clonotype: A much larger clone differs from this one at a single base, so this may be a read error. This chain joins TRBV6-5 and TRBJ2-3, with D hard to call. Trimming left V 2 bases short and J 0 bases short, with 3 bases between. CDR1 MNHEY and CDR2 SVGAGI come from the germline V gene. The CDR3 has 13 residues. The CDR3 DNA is TGTGCCAGCAGTTACCCTAGCACAGATACGCAGTATTTT. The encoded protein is CASSYPSTDTQYF.

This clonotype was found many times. As DNA, the CDR3 is TGTGCCTGGTCTGGGCGTAACTATGGCTACACCTTC. The encoded protein is CAWSGRNYGYTF. The rearrangement links TRBV30 to TRBJ1-2, with D unresolved. Trimming took off 5 bases at V and 1 base at J, with 8 bases between the two ends. Germline V lookup: CDR1 GTSNPN, CDR2 SVGIG (reference sequence). The CDR3 contains 12 residues. Together with reference TRBV30 and TRBJ1-2, the CDR3 gives the full variable domain: SQTIHQWPATLVQPVGSPLSLECTVEGTSNPNLYWYRQAAGRGLQLLFYSVGIGQISSEVPQNLSASRPQDRQFILSSKKLLLSDSGFYLCAWSGRNYGYTFGSGTRLTVV.

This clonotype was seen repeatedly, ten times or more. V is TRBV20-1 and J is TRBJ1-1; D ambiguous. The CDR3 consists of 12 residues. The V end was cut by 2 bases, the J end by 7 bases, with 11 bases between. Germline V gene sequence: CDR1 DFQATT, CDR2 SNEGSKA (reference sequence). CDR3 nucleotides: TGCAGTGCTAGATCTGGGGTTGGTGAAGCTTTCTTT. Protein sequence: CSARSGVGEAFF.

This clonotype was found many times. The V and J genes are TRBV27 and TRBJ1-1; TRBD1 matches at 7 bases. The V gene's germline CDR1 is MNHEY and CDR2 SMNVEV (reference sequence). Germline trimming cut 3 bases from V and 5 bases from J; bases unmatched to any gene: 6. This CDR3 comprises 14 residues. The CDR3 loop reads CASSFRQGGTEAFF. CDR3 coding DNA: TGTGCCAGCAGTTTCCGTCAGGGGGGTACTGAAGCTTTCTTT.

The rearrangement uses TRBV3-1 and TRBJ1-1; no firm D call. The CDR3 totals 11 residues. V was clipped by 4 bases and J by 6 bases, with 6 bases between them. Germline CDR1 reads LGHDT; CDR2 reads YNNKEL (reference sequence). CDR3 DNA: TGTGCCAGCAGCCGCGGCGCTGAAGCTTTCTTT. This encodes CASSRGAEAFF.

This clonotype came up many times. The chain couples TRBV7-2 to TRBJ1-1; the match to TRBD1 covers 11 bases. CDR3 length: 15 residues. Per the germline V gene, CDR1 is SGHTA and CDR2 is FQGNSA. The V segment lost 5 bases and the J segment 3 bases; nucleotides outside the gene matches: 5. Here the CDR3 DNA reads TGTGCCAGCAGCGCGGACAGGGGGCCATACACTGAAGCTTTCTTT. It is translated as CASSADRGPYTEAFF.

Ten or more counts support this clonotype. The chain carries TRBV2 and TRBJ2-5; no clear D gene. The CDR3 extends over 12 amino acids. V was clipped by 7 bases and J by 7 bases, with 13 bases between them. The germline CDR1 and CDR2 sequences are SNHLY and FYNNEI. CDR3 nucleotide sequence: TGTGCCAGCACCATGGCGGTAGTGACCCAGTACTTC. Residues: CASTMAVVTQYF.

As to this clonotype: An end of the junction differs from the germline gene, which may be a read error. For the CDR3, the DNA is TGTACCAGCAGTTTAGCAGAAGCTAACTATGGCTACACCTTC. Amino acid sequence: CTSSLAEANYGYTF. The gene calls are TRBV12-3 or TRBV12-4 and TRBJ1-2; D is unclear. The CDR3 is 14 amino acids.

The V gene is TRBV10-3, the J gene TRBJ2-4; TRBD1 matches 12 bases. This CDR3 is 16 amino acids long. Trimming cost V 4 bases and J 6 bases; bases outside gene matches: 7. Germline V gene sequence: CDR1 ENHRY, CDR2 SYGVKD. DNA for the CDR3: TGTGCCATCAGTGGTGGGACAGGGGGCCTCGGAAACATTCAGTACTTC. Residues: CAISGGTGGLGNIQYF.

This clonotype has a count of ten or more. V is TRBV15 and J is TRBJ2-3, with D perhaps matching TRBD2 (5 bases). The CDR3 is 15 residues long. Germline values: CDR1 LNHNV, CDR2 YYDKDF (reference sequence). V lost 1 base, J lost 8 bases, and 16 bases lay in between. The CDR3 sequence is CATSRVSGGHRTQYF. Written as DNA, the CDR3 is TGTGCCACCAGCAGAGTTTCCGGAGGTCACCGTACGCAGTATTTT.

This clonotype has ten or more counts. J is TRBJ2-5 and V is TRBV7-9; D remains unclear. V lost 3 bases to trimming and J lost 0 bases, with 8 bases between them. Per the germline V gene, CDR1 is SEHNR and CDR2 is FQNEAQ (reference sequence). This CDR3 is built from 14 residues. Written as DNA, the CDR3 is TGTGCCAGCAGCTTCCGAATTAACCAAGAGACCCAGTACTTC. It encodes CASSFRINQETQYF.

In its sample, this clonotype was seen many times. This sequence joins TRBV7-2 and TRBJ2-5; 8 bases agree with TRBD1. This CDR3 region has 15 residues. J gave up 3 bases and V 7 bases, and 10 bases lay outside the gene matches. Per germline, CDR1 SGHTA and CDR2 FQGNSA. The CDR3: CASNQGQGLEETQYF. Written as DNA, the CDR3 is TGTGCCAGCAACCAAGGACAGGGTTTGGAAGAGACCCAGTACTTC.

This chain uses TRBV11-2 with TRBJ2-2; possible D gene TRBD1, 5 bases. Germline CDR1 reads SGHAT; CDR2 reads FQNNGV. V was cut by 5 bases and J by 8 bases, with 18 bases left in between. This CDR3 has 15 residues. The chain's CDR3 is CASSRTRSAAGELFF. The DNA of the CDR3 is TGTGCCAGCAGCAGGACAAGGTCGGCGGCTGGGGAGCTGTTTTTT.

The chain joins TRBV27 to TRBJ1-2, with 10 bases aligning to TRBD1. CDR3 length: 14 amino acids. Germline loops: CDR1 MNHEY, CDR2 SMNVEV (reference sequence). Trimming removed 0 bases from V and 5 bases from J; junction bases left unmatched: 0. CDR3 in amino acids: CASSLSGQGYGYTF. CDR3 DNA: TGTGCCAGCAGTTTATCGGGACAGGGGTATGGCTACACCTTC.

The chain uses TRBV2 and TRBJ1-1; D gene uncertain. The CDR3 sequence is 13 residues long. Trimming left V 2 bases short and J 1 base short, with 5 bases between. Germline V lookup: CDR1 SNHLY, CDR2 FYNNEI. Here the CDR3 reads CASSELRNTEAFF. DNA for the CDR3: TGTGCCAGCAGTGAATTAAGGAACACTGAAGCTTTCTTT. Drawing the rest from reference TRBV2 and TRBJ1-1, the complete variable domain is EPEVTQTPSHQVTQMGQEVILRCVPISNHLYFYWYRQILGQKVEFLVSFYNNEISEKSEIFDDQFSVERPDGSNFTLKIRSTKLEDSAMYFCASSELRNTEAFFGQGTRLTVV.

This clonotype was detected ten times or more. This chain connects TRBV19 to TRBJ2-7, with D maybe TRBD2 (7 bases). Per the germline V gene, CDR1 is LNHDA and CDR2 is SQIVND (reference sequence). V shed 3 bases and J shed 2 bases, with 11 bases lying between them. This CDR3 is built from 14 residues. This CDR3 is CASSMAGAAYEQYF. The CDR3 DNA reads TGTGCCAGTAGTATGGCGGGGGCAGCCTACGAGCAGTACTTC.

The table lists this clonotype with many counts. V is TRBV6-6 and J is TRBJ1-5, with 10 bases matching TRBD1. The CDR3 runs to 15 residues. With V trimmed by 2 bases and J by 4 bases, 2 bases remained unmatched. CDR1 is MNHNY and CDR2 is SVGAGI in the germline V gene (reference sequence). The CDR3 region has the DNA TGTGCCAGCAGTTACGCGGGACAGGGGAATCAGCCCCAGCATTTT. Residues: CASSYAGQGNQPQHF.

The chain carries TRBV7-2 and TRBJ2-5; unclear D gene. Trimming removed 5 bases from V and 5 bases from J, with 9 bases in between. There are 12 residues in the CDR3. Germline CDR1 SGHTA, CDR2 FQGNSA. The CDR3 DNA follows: TGTGCCAGCAGCGACTTTTGGGAGACCCAGTACTTC. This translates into CASSDFWETQYF.

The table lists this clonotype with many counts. The CDR3 DNA reads TGTGCCAGCGTGGCAGGGTCCGGCACAGATACGCAGTATTTT. Its translation is CASVAGSGTDTQYF. The rearrangement joins TRBV6-1 to TRBJ2-3; a weak D match, TRBD1 (5 bases). The length of the CDR3 is 14 residues. CDR1 is MNHNS and CDR2 is SASEGT in the germline V gene. Trimming cost V 8 bases and J 1 base, with 13 bases left between them.

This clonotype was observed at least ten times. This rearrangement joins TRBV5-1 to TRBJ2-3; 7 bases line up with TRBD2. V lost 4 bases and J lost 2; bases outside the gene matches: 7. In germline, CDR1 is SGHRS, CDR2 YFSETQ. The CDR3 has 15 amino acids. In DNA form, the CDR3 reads TGCGCCAGCAGCGAGACAGCGGGGAACACAGATACGCAGTATTTT. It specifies CASSETAGNTDTQYF.